This T cell receptor beta chain was sequenced during a study of human T cells and chemical hapten exposure. Study-level information: Per-sample variation in TCR yield stemmed mainly from small pooled library volume differences.

This CDR3 is built from 15 residues. The V gene's germline CDR1 is SGHRS and CDR2 YFSETQ. The V gene end was trimmed by 3 bases and the J gene end by 3 bases; junction bases not matched to a gene: 6. The library tagged individual cDNA molecules with unique molecular identifiers. From the RACE reads, TCRdb called clonotypes with MiXCR, one entry per CDR3 protein. This sample has 90,000 or so distinct CDR3 sequences, with 8.5% found just once. This clonotype was seen more than once but under ten times. Time point noted: pre-sensitization, week 0. Treatment in this sample: therapeutic diphenylcyclopropenone sensitization with weekly scalp DPC.

Sequenced material: whole blood, taken in connection with sensitization to the hapten diphenylcyclopropenone (DPC). The V call is TRBV5-1, the J call TRBJ1-2; 9 nucleotides line up with TRBD1. The origin of this receptor is a man aged 35 to 55 with alopecia areata. Some clones in this sample may be carry-over from other donors' samples. The CDR3 DNA reads as TGCGCCAGCAGCTCGGACAGGGGCGCCCACTATGGCTACACCTTC. Encoded protein: CASSSDRGAHYGYTF.